Given below is one TCR beta chain in context. Its binding antigen is unknown. Qualities for individual bases were not recorded, and no much larger clone is one base off. The sample is drawn from a study of shared clonotypes between healthy human individuals (dated by TCRdb to about 2020). With regard to the full study: A couple of women and a few men aged 18 to 49 years were included in the cohort. To estimate repertoire size and how much clonotypes are shared between individuals, the study performed deep sequencing of blood TCR repertoires from roughly five healthy adults. Libraries were prepared and TCR repertoires were sequenced by different laboratories using diverse techniques, in order to increase sequencing depth and limit assay-specific biases. Between about 0.8 and 9 billion PBMCs per donor were obtained by leukapheresis.

The full study reports these points: Only blood was sampled, and tissue TCR repertoires likely differ from those in blood. Because the study included only a small number of donors, the genetic and exposure-history diversity represented was limited. Based on pairwise subsampling, the degree of clonotype sharing among donors was expected to be affected by sequencing depth.

TCR CDR3 regions were amplified from genomic DNA by multiplex PCR using the deep immunoSEQ assay. For each cell subset, the extracted genomic DNA was distributed evenly across all wells of several immunoSEQ 96-well plates, and each plate served as one replicate. For unsorted PBMC, about 300 ng of genomic DNA, equivalent to roughly 30,000 T cell genomes, went into each replicate PCR. Unsorted PBMC genomic DNA was sequenced across ten immunoSEQ deep assay plates. The purified libraries were quantified using a Qubit 3.0 fluorometer, sized with a Bioanalyzer 2100, and then quantified again using the KAPA Library Quantification kit. Each immunoSEQ 96-well plate was sequenced on its own single-read 150-cycle Illumina NextSeq 550 flow cell. The authors processed their data as follows. Because the immunoSEQ output held only junctional sequences and lacked quality scores, the filtering could not match the filtering applied to full-length reads. Sequences were annotated with PyIR, a Python wrapper for IgBLAST v1.9, using IMGT germline references to assign V/J genes and CDR3. Reads were removed for weak V/J assignments (E-value above 1e-6), missing CDR3, stop codons, out-of-frame junctions, or ambiguous translated residues. A V3J clonotype was defined by an identical inferred V gene, J gene, and CDR3 amino acid sequence. Percentage overlap between repertoires was calculated by dividing the number of shared unique clonotypes by the size of the smaller repertoire. Repertoire richness was assessed with RTK rarefaction, the Chao1 estimator, and Recon v2.1 estimates of unobserved clonotypes. The immuneACCESS repertoire file appears here via TCRdb, limited to in-frame rearrangements. These files lack a portion of the clones; in checked studies, under half of the deficit traces to unresolved V genes, and the cause of the others is not known. The DNA gave D and trimming, while V, J and clone size come from that table. The sample table shows hundreds of thousands of clones, and roughly 77% are seen once. The ten largest account for roughly an eighth of the sample.

The donors were healthy, HIV-negative adults who had no recently reported acute infections or vaccinations. Only Caucasian adults living in Nashville, Tennessee, USA were represented among the donors. For unsorted samples, 75 million to 90 million PBMCs were counted, and genomic DNA was extracted using the QIAamp DNA Blood Mini kit. Blood was obtained by leukapheresis, after which PBMCs were separated by Ficoll-Histopaque density gradient centrifugation and cryopreserved in liquid nitrogen vapor phase. The sequenced sample was PBMCs. This receptor was taken from a woman aged 40 to 49 in good health. Some clones in this sample may be carry-over from other donors' samples.

This receptor has the CDR3 CASSRSGHEYSGNTIYF. The DNA sequence is TGTGCCAGCAGCCGCTCGGGTCACGAATACTCTGGAAACACCATATATTTT. The chain is assembled from TRBV7-3 and TRBJ1-3, with the D gene too uncertain to name. At the junction V is shortened by 5 bases and J by 0 bases, with 17 bases in between. The CDR3 runs 17 residues from the cysteine to the phenylalanine. Of all the DNA, just the CDR3 is kept, 51 bases in frame from base 1. The germline V gene sets CDR1 to SGHTA and CDR2 to FQGTGA.